This is a list of T cell receptor beta chains from one sample in a study of cytomegalovirus exposure and HLA in healthy donors. Sequencing used immunoSEQ multiplex PCR; TCRdb keeps in-frame clones, though not all of them. The table shows 150,000 to 200,000 clones, with 80% to 90% occurring only once. Sequenced sample: PBMCs. These receptors all come from a woman aged 18-29 years in good health and CMV-seropositive. Each CDR3 is given without its conserved first and last residue.

v_call cdr3_aa
TRBV7-2 ASSLAGAGGNTIY
TRBV19 ASSVTLYEKLF
TRBV18 ASSPTNTAWEQY
TRBV19 ASSIGTSGGPMPYNEQF
TRBV7-2 ASSLGLRLTGNTIY
TRBV27 ASSPRQGWTGELF
TRBV5-6 ASSLVLETQY
TRBV5-1 ASSPRTELATNEKLF
TRBV7-8 ASSPIGTVGRQPQH
TRBV10-3 AISDPGQSSYNEQF
TRBV13 ASSQGQDTYNEQF
TRBV2 ASRQSAGDPYEQY
TRBV7-8 ASTEPGLPYNEQF
TRBV6-1 ASSEASPRASYEQY
TRBV21-1 ASNPKGGRLIVSYEQY
TRBV2 ASSASGSYNEQF
TRBV30 AWSPGGEAF
TRBV7-2 ASSLGGSQETQY
TRBV9 ASSVGWQAYYNSPLH
TRBV7-2 ASSRDRGPGELF
TRBV5-1 ASSLVVAGDLPYNEQF
TRBV19 ASSIGVELEAF
TRBV11-3 ASSVGYSSGNGELF
TRBV5-1 ASSKQGLLAKNIQY
TRBV30 AWRETGTGTYEQY
TRBV2 ASSTRTSGGTDTQY
TRBV4-1 ASSQEIRRDPYNSPLH
TRBV15 ATSRDLYRWTENTGELF
TRBV19 ASSNGGTVNTQY
TRBV2 ASSSRLAGGREQF
TRBV5-4 ASSISGGGIDTQY
TRBV19 ASHTGALEGYT
TRBV18 ASSPSGISTDTQY
TRBV7-9 ASSLDLYRYNEQF
TRBV11-2 ASSLGASLH
TRBV7-2 ASSQRPGQGVTEAF
TRBV25-1 ASSPRYNEQF
TRBV11-3 ASSQPSSSEQF
TRBV10-3 AISQDRGFETQY
TRBV4-1 ASSQPSGAHQETQY
TRBV2 ACSLDRENGYT